The subject of this entry is one TCR beta chain. The data were obtained in a study of blood T cell repertoires in COVID-19. Study as a whole: Material from acute and convalescent COVID-19 was sourced from the United States, Italy and Spain. PBMCs, B-cell-depleted T cells, or T cells were the source of the cDNA or gDNA that made up the material.

Authors' data handling: Reference gene primer amplification yielded estimated nucleated cell counts. This table comes from immunoSEQ multiplex PCR, and its TCRdb copy is limited to in-frame clones, with some not included. V and J calls and clone size are those listed in that table; D and trimming were worked out from the DNA. The data contain over 350,000 clones, 86% of them singletons. The clonotype was recovered from a woman aged 25 to 39 with active or convalescent COVID-19. The sequenced material came from peripheral blood.

The chain's CDR3 is CASSLGQGNYGYTF. The CDR3 coding sequence is TGTGCCAGCAGCTTAGGGCAGGGGAACTATGGCTACACCTTC. The V call is TRBV7-6, the J call TRBJ1-2, with D possibly being TRBD1 (6 bases). Per the germline V gene, CDR1 is SGHVS and CDR2 is FNYEAQ. Deletions cut 1 base from V and 2 bases from J, with 8 bases between. This CDR3 comprises 14 residues.